This TCR beta chain was observed in a study of Graves' ophthalmopathy and Graves' hyperthyroidism. This clonotype was counted a few times. The CDR3 loop spans 13 amino acids. Looked up from germline, CDR1 is SNHLY and CDR2 is FYNNEI. Trimming took off 6 bases at V and 4 bases at J, with 12 bases between the two ends. RNA transcripts yielded amplified TCR beta CDR3 regions. Second-round multiplex PCR came after first-round RT-PCR with HTBI primers. One entry per CDR3 protein, called by TCRdb with MiXCR from the multiplex PCR reads. This sample carries some 1.1 million distinct CDR3 sequences, about 38% of them seen once, and the ten largest clones take 11%.

The sequence derives from an adult man with Graves' hyperthyroidism. The chain recombines TRBV2 with TRBJ1-2; TRBD1 is a possible D gene (6 bases). The source material was peripheral blood or thyroid tissue (not recorded which). The CDR3 here is CASREGGFYGYTF. The CDR3 DNA reads as TGTGCCAGCAGAGAGGGGGGATTCTATGGCTACACCTTC.